A single sample gave rise to the 26 T cell receptor beta chains below, sequenced in a study of T cell repertoires in cytomegalovirus infection. TCRdb reprocessed the reads with MiXCR, giving one entry per CDR3 protein. The sample has roughly 500,000 distinct CDR3 sequences, 30% to 35% seen once. Their cognate antigens are unknown. The specimen comprised cultured PBMCs, sampled from culture after CMV antigen stimulation. The source of these receptors is a human donor in good health (CMV status not recorded). Some clones in this sample may be carry-over from other donors' samples.

In its sample, this clonotype was seen once. The chain employs TRBV7-6 and TRBJ2-7; D may correspond to TRBD1 or TRBD2 (5 bases each). Trimming removed 4 bases from V and 6 bases from J, with 16 bases in between. Germline CDR1 reads SGHVS; CDR2 reads FNYEAQ. The CDR3 is 14 amino acids. CDR3 loop: CASSSTRGFFEQYF. CDR3 bases: TGTGCCAGCAGCTCGACGAGGGGTTTTTTCGAGCAGTACTTC. The whole variable domain, remainder taken from reference TRBV7-6 and TRBJ2-7, is GAGVSQSPRYKVTKRGQDVALRCDPISGHVSLYWYRQALGQGPEFLTYFNYEAQQDKSGLPNDRFSAERPEGSISTLTIQRTEQRDSAMYRCASSSTRGFFEQYFGPGTRLTVT.

V is TRBV28 and J is TRBJ2-7, with no clear D. The V gene's germline CDR1 is MDHEN and CDR2 SYDVKM. This CDR3 contains 14 residues. Trimming pared 8 bases from V and 7 bases from J, leaving 21 bases between. The CDR3 spells CASGQFLVSKEQYF. In DNA form, the CDR3 reads TGTGCCAGCGGTCAGTTTCTCGTCTCCAAGGAGCAGTACTTC.

The chain is built from TRBV6-1 and TRBJ1-5, with 7 nucleotides matching TRBD1. The CDR3 is 14 residues long. The germline V gene encodes CDR1 MNHNS and CDR2 SASEGT. The V and J ends lost 10 bases and 4 bases, in that order; junction bases with no gene match: 10. CDR3 coding DNA: TGTGCCACATTACAGGGGAGTTCGAATCAGCCCCAGCATTTT. This encodes CATLQGSSNQPQHF.

The V call is TRBV11-3, the J call TRBJ2-7; D call uncertain. The CDR3 totals 14 residues. Germline assignment: CDR1 SGHNT and CDR2 YENEEA. V lost 4 bases and J 2 bases, leaving 12 bases between the germline ends. The DNA for the CDR3 is TGTGCCAGCAGCTCAACACAGCCTCCCTACGAGCAGTACTTC. Amino acids: CASSSTQPPYEQYF.

This chain links TRBV19 with TRBJ2-6, with no clear D. The ends were cut back, 1 base at V and 3 bases at J, with 10 bases in the middle. CDR3 length equals 16 residues. Germline V CDR1 and CDR2: LNHDA, SQIVND (reference sequence). The CDR3 DNA reads TGTGCCAGTAGTATAGCGGTTGGTGATGGGGCCAACGTCCTGACTTTC. Translation: CASSIAVGDGANVLTF.

The V call is TRBV2, the J call TRBJ1-1; D possibly corresponds to TRBD1 (5 bases). Trimming took 10 bases from V and 1 from J, leaving 13 bases between them. The CDR3 consists of 13 residues. Per the germline V gene, CDR1 is SNHLY and CDR2 is FYNNEI. The CDR3 region is CAIENRGNTEAFF. The CDR3 DNA is TGTGCCATAGAGAATAGGGGGAACACTGAAGCTTTCTTT.

This chain uses TRBV7-9 with TRBJ2-1; D is uncertain. The CDR3 loop spans 12 amino acids. CDR1 and CDR2 (germline): SEHNR, FQNEAQ (reference sequence). Trimming stripped 3 bases from V and 5 bases from J, with 5 bases between. CDR3 bases: TGTGCCAGCAGCTTGGTGAACAATGAGCAGTTCTTC. The encoded protein is CASSLVNNEQFF.

This clonotype was found once. The rearrangement links TRBV19 to TRBJ1-5; D uncertain. Germline V gene data show CDR1 as LNHDA and CDR2 as SQIVND (reference sequence). The CDR3 is 14 amino acids. V dropped 2 bases and J dropped 8 bases, with 13 bases sitting between them. This CDR3 is CASSINGPHKPQHF. The CDR3 bases are TGTGCCAGTAGTATAAACGGCCCACATAAGCCCCAGCATTTT.

At least ten counts were recorded for this clonotype. This sequence joins TRBV27 and TRBJ1-6; D remains unclear. From germline, CDR1 is MNHEY and CDR2 SMNVEV (reference sequence). V dropped 7 bases and J dropped 0 bases, with 4 bases sitting between them. The CDR3 is 13 amino acids. In nucleotides, the CDR3 is TGTGCCAGCAAGAGCTCCTATAATTCACCCCTCCACTTT. This sequence encodes CASKSSYNSPLHF.

The chain joins TRBV6-2 or TRBV6-3 to TRBJ2-4; 7 bases agree with TRBD1. The germline V gene encodes CDR1 MNHEY and CDR2 SVGEGT. CDR3 length: 14 amino acids. The junction had 6 bases not matched to a gene; V was cut back by 5 bases and J by 5 bases. CDR3 DNA: TGTGCCAGCAGTCCAAGGGGGCGAGAAAACATTCAGTACTTC. It yields the protein CASSPRGRENIQYF.

This clonotype was detected a few times. The chain recombines TRBV15 with TRBJ2-1; no definite D call. The germline CDR1 and CDR2 sequences are LNHNV and YYDKDF (reference sequence). This CDR3 comprises 13 residues. With 3 bases removed from V and 9 bases from J, the gap between germline ends came to 12 bases. CDR3 DNA: TGTGCCACCAGCAGCCCTTCCCTAGTTGAGCAGTTCTTC. It translates to CATSSPSLVEQFF.

This clonotype was counted between two and nine times. The J gene is TRBJ1-1, the V gene TRBV4-1; tentatively, D is TRBD1 (5 bases). Deletions cut 4 bases from V and 3 bases from J, with 18 bases between. The CDR3 runs 16 residues. CDR1 MGHRA and CDR2 YSYEKL come from the germline V gene. CDR3: CASSPTPTKGHTEAFF. In DNA, the CDR3 is TGCGCCAGCAGCCCGACACCTACTAAGGGGCACACTGAAGCTTTCTTT.

This clonotype has just a few counts. The gene calls are TRBV5-6 and TRBJ2-3, with no clear D. Looked up from germline, CDR1 is SGHDT and CDR2 is YYEEEE. The CDR3 consists of 12 residues. Trimming took 4 bases from V and 2 from J, leaving 5 bases between them. The CDR3 nucleotides read TGTGCCAGCAGCAGAATCACAGATACGCAGTATTTT. This encodes CASSRITDTQYF.

This chain joins TRBV6-2 or TRBV6-3 and TRBJ2-1, with 9 bases aligning to TRBD1. The CDR3 is made up of 15 amino acids. CDR1 is MNHEY and CDR2 is SVGEGT in the germline V gene. With V trimmed by 6 bases and J by 7 bases, 10 bases remained unmatched. The CDR3: CASRGAGTGRNEQFF. CDR3 DNA sequence: TGTGCCAGCAGAGGAGCCGGGACAGGGAGGAATGAGCAGTTCTTC.

CDR3 region: CASSLYMETEAFF. CDR3 sequence (DNA): TGTGCCAGCAGCTTGTATATGGAGACTGAAGCTTTCTTT. This chain connects TRBV7-2 to TRBJ1-1; D uncertain. CDR3 size: 13 residues. The V end was cut by 3 bases, the J end by 5 bases, with 10 bases between. Germline V gene lookup returns CDR1 SGHTA and CDR2 FQGNSA.

V is TRBV19 and J is TRBJ1-5; D is unclear. Germline values: CDR1 LNHDA, CDR2 SQIVND (reference sequence). The CDR3 length is 15 residues. Trimming stripped 5 bases from V and 2 bases from J, with 13 bases between. CDR3 bases: TGTGCCAGTAGTGGAGGGTTTATAGGCAATCAGCCCCAGCATTTT. Protein sequence: CASSGGFIGNQPQHF.

The chain combines TRBV7-9 with TRBJ2-2; 14 nucleotides line up with TRBD2. The CDR3 consists of 19 residues. The trim removed 5 bases at V and 4 bases at J, leaving 12 bases unmatched. In germline, CDR1 is SEHNR, CDR2 FQNEAQ (reference sequence). CDR3 coding DNA: TGTGCCAGCAGCACTGGACTAGCGGGAGGAAGGCCGGTCACCGGGGAGCTGTTTTTT. Amino acids: CASSTGLAGGRPVTGELFF. Variable domain in full (rest from reference TRBV7-9 and TRBJ2-2): DTGVSQNPRHKITKRGQNVTFRCDPISEHNRLYWYRQTLGQGPEFLTYFQNEAQLEKSRLLSDRFSAERPKGSFSTLEIQRTEQGDSAMYLCASSTGLAGGRPVTGELFFGEGSRLTVL.

V usage is TRBV7-9 and J usage is TRBJ2-1, with D possibly TRBD1 on 5 matching bases. The V end was cut by 2 bases, the J end by 2 bases, with 10 bases between. The CDR3 has 15 residues. Germline loops: CDR1 SEHNR, CDR2 FQNEAQ (reference sequence). This CDR3 is CASSLWTTPYNEQFF. As DNA, the CDR3 is TGTGCCAGCAGCTTATGGACAACGCCCTACAATGAGCAGTTCTTC.

The table lists this clonotype with many counts. This chain connects TRBV20-1 to TRBJ2-5; D gene unclear. CDR1 and CDR2 from the germline V gene are DFQATT and SNEGSKA (reference sequence). V lost 6 bases, J lost 0 bases, and 11 bases lay in between. The CDR3 has 13 residues. CDR3 in amino acids: CSASLRDQETQYF. Written as DNA, the CDR3 is TGCAGTGCCAGCCTCCGGGACCAAGAGACCCAGTACTTC.

This clonotype was observed a handful of times. The chain has TRBV6-1 and TRBJ2-3, with 16 bases that match TRBD2. There are 16 residues in the CDR3. Unmatched junction bases numbered 11, after V lost 11 bases and J lost 6 bases. CDR1 is MNHNS, CDR2 SASEGT, per germline. CDR3 coding DNA: TGTGCCGGATTTTCCGGGACTAGCGGGAGGGGTGATACGCAGTATTTT. Protein: CAGFSGTSGRGDTQYF.

The chain has TRBV27 and TRBJ2-3; the D is unclear. V was shortened by 5 bases and J by 3 bases, with 15 bases between the two germline ends. Germline V lookup: CDR1 MNHEY, CDR2 SMNVEV (reference sequence). The CDR3 length is 15 residues. This CDR3 is CASSASTGGTDTQYF. The CDR3 region has the DNA TGTGCCAGCAGTGCAAGCACGGGTGGGACAGATACGCAGTATTTT.

The CDR3 loop reads CASSSPGRRYEQYF. CDR3 nucleotide sequence: TGTGCCAGCAGTTCACCGGGACGCCGCTACGAGCAGTACTTC. V and J are TRBV28 and TRBJ2-7; D is possibly TRBD1 or TRBD2 (5 bases each). V lost 4 bases to trimming and J lost 3 bases, with 13 bases between them. CDR3 size: 14 residues. Germline V gene data show CDR1 as MDHEN and CDR2 as SYDVKM.

This clonotype was seen at least ten times. The V gene is TRBV7-8, the J gene TRBJ2-6; 7 bases are shared with TRBD1. Germline V lookup: CDR1 SGHVS, CDR2 FQNEAQ. The CDR3 totals 17 residues. V was pared by 5 bases and J by 4 bases, with 11 bases of the junction left unmatched. The CDR3 loop is CASSKDRPWRGANVLTF. In DNA form, the CDR3 reads TGTGCCAGCAGCAAGGACAGGCCCTGGAGAGGGGCCAACGTCCTGACTTTC.

V is TRBV20-1 and J is TRBJ2-7, with D possibly TRBD2 on 5 matching bases. The CDR3 runs 14 residues. Germline assignment: CDR1 DFQATT and CDR2 SNEGSKA (reference sequence). Trimming shortened V by 3 bases and J by 4 bases, and 16 bases separated the two germline ends. This CDR3 reads CSASNPGFTYEQYF. The DNA of the CDR3 is TGCAGTGCTAGTAATCCGGGATTTACTTACGAGCAGTACTTC.

This clonotype has only a few counts. The DNA of the CDR3 is TGTGCCAGTAGTATAGACCCCGCGGGCGAGCAGTACGTC. Protein product: CASSIDPAGEQYV. The genes are TRBV19 and TRBJ2-7, with D maybe TRBD2 (5 bases). V was clipped by 0 bases and J by 6 bases, with 9 bases between them. The CDR3 spans 13 residues. Germline values: CDR1 LNHDA, CDR2 SQIVND (reference sequence).

A remark on this clonotype: Relative to the germline gene, one junction end is altered; a read error may explain this. V and J are TRBV7-2 and TRBJ1-4; 10 positions match TRBD1. This CDR3 is 14 amino acids long. The germline V gene has CDR1 SGHTA and CDR2 FQGNSA. CDR3 coding DNA: TGTGCCAACAGCCCCGGACAGGGGGGGGAAAAACTGTTTTTT. Translating it yields CANSPGQGGEKLFF.